The present TCR beta chain was sequenced within a study of post-analysis software for immune sequencing data. Study-level points and caveats: A significant reduction in normalized Chao1 diversity was observed in multiple sclerosis patients versus controls. Several TRBV segments were more frequent in patients than controls; TRBV5-6, TRBV5-1 and TRBV20-1 belonged to this group. Strong co-clustering by F measure was seen for same-batch samples.

Comment on this clonotype: Its antigen remains unknown.

The TCR beta cDNA libraries contained unique molecular identifiers. TCRdb fed the PCR reads into MiXCR, producing one record per CDR3 protein. The table includes approximately 630,000 distinct CDR3 sequences, around 60% detected once. Germline V gene sequence: CDR1 SGHRS, CDR2 YFSETQ. The CDR3 totals 13 residues. V shed 4 bases and J shed 3 bases, with 10 bases lying between them. Specimen: blood. The rearrangement joins TRBV5-1 to TRBJ1-1; no clear D. The sequence came from a girl aged 2 to 9 with multiple sclerosis. The CDR3 here is CASSPRAHTEAFF. In DNA, the CDR3 is TGCGCCAGCAGCCCCCGGGCTCACACTGAAGCTTTCTTT.